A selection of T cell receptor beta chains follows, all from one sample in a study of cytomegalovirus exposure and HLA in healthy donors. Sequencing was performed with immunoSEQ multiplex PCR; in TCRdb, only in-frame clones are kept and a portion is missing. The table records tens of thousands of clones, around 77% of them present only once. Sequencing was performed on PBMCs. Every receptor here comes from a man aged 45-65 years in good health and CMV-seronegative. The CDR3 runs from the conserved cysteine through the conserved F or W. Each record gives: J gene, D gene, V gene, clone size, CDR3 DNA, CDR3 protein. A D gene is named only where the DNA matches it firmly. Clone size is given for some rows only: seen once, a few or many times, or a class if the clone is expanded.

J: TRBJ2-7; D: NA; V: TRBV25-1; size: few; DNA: TGTGCCAGCAGTGGGCTAGCCGCAAACTACGAGCAGTACTTC; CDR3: CASSGLAANYEQYF
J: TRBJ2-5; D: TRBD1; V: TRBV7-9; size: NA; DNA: TGTGCCAGCAGCGCAGGGGGGACCCAGTACTTC; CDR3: CASSAGGTQYF
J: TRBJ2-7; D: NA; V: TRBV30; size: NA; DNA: TGTGCCTGGGGAAAGCGGCTAAGCTCCTACGAGCAGTACTTC; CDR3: CAWGKRLSSYEQYF
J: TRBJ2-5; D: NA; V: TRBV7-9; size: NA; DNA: TGTGCCAGCAGCTTTGACAACAGGGAGACCCAGTACTTC; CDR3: CASSFDNRETQYF
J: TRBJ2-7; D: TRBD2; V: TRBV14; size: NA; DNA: TGTGCCAGCAGCCAACCGGGACTAGGGTCTTACGAGCAGTACTTC; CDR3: CASSQPGLGSYEQYF
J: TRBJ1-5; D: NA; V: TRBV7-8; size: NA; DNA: TGTGCCAGCAGCTTAGACACCGGGGATACATCGAGTCAGCCCCAGCATTTT; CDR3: CASSLDTGDTSSQPQHF
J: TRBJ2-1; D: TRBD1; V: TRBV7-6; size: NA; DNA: TGTGCCAGCAGCCGTTGGACAGGGGGTTTTGAGCAGTTCTTC; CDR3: CASSRWTGGFEQFF
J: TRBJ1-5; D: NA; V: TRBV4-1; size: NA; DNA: TGCGCCAGCAGCCAAGAACGGCAGACTAATCAGCCCCAGCATTTT; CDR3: CASSQERQTNQPQHF
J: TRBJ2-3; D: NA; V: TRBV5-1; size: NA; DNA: TGCGCCAGCAGCAAGACAGGCTCTAGTTCGGATACGCAGTATTTT; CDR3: CASSKTGSSSDTQYF
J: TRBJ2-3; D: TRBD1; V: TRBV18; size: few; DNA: TGTGCCAGCTCACCCCAAAGCAGGGGGCGAACAGATACGCAGTATTTT; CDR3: CASSPQSRGRTDTQYF
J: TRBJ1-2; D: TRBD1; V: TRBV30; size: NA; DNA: TGTGCCTGGAGTGTAATTCTACAGGGGTCTGGCTACACCTTC; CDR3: CAWSVILQGSGYTF
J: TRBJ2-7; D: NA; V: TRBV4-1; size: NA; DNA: TGCGCCAGCAGCCAAGATACGGTATTGACAGCCTACGAGCAGTACTTC; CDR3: CASSQDTVLTAYEQYF
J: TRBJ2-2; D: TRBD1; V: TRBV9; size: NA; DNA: TGTGCCAGCAGCGTGCCTCGACAGGGTACGAACACCGGGGAGCTGTTTTTT; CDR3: CASSVPRQGTNTGELFF
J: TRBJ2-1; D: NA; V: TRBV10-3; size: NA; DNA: TGTGCCATCAGTGACGGGTTTAAGCAGTTCTTC; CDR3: CAISDGFKQFF
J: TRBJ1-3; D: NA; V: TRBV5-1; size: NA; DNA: TGCGCCAGCAGCCTTCGGTACGGGGGGGGACCTGGAAACACCATATATTTT; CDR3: CASSLRYGGGPGNTIYF
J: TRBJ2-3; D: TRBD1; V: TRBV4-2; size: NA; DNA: TGTGCCAGCAGCCCTAGTCAAGGGGGCTCAGATACGCAGTATTTT; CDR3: CASSPSQGGSDTQYF
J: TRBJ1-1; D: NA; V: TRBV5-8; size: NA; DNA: TGTGCCAGCAGCTTGTTCTCGGTCCACACTGAAGCTTTCTTT; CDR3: CASSLFSVHTEAFF
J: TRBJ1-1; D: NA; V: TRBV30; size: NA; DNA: TGTGCCTGGAACCGACAGACTAGGAACACTGAAGCTTTCTTT; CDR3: CAWNRQTRNTEAFF
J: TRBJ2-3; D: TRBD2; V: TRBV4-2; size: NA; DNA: TGTGCCAGCAGCCAAGATCCGTTTGCGGGAGGAGGGACAGATACGCAGTATTTT; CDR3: CASSQDPFAGGGTDTQYF
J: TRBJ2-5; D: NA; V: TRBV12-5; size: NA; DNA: TGTGCTAGTGCCCCCTTCGGGAAGACCCAGTACTTC; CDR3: CASAPFGKTQYF
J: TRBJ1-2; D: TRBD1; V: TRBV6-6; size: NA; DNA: TGTGCCAGCAGTTACACGGGACAGGGCCTAGGCTACACCTTC; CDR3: CASSYTGQGLGYTF
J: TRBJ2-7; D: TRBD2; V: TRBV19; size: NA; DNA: TGTGCCAGTAGCCAACAAGGACTAGCGGAATACGAGCAGTACTTC; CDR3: CASSQQGLAEYEQYF
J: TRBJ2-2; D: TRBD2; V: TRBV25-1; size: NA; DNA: TGTGCCAGCCTCTCGGGGGGGGCCACCGGGGAGCTGTTTTTT; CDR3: CASLSGGATGELFF
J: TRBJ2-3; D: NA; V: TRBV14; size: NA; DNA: TGTGCCAGCAGCCAGGGAGGAGGGGATACGCAGTATTTT; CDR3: CASSQGGGDTQYF
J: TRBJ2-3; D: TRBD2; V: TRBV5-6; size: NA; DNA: TGTGCCAGCAGCGCCGTGGAAGCGGGGGCAGATACGCAGTATTTT; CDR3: CASSAVEAGADTQYF
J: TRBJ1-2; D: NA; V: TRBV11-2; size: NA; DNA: TGTGCCAGCAGCGCCAGGGGTTATGGCTACACCTTC; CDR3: CASSARGYGYTF
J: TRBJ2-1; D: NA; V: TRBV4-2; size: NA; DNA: TGTGCCAGCAGCCAAGACGACTCGTCCTACAATGAGCAGTTCTTC; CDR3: CASSQDDSSYNEQFF
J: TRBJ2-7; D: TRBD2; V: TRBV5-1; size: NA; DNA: TGCGCCAGCAGCCAAGGACTAGCGGGAGCCTACGAGCAGTACTTC; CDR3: CASSQGLAGAYEQYF
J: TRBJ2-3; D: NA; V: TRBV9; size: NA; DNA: TGTGCCAGCAGCCCCCGGCGGAGGACAGACTTCACAGATACGCAGTATTTT; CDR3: CASSPRRRTDFTDTQYF
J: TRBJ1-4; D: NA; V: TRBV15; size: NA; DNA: TGTGCCACCAGCTGGCCAGGGGCCGAGGGTGAAAAACTGTTTTTT; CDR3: CATSWPGAEGEKLFF
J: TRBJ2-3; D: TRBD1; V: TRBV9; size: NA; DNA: TGTGCCAGCAGAGCCGGGACAGCTTCAGATACGCAGTATTTT; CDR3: CASRAGTASDTQYF
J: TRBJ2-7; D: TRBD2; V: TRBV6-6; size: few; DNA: TGTGCCAGCAGGACTAGCAGAGCCTACGAGCAGTACTTC; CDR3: CASRTSRAYEQYF
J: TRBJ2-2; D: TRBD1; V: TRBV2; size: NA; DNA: TGTGCCAGCAGTCCGGGACAGGGGGCAATCGGGGAGCTGTTTTTT; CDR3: CASSPGQGAIGELFF
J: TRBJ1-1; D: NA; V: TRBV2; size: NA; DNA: TGTGCCAGCAGGACCAGGGTGAACACTGAAGCTTTCTTT; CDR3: CASRTRVNTEAFF
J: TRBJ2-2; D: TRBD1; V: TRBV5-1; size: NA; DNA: TGCGCCAGCAGCTTGGACTTTCCAGGGACAGGGGGCACCGGGGAGCTGTTTTTT; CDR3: CASSLDFPGTGGTGELFF
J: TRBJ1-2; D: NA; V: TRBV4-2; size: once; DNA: TGTGCCAGCAGCCAAGGGGACACCCTTGTTGGCTATGGCTACACCTTC; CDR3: CASSQGDTLVGYGYTF
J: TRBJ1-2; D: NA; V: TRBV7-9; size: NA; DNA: TGTGCCAGCAGTTTAAACAGGGTAGATGGCTACACCTTC; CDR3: CASSLNRVDGYTF